This TCR beta chain stems from a study of glioma-infiltrating T cells. This clonotype has a handful of counts. Trimming left V 4 bases short and J 7 bases short, with 11 bases between. Germline V gene sequence: CDR1 DFQATT, CDR2 SNEGSKA (reference sequence). The CDR3 consists of 12 residues. Using RNA template, CDR3s of TCR alpha and beta were amplified with iRepertoire arm-PCR. TCRdb called the multiplex PCR reads again in MiXCR, with one record for every CDR3 protein. The sample consists of a few hundred thousand distinct CDR3 sequences, roughly 41% of them appearing once. Sample: glioma tissue, nonneoplastic brain tissue, or PBMCs (not recorded which). V is TRBV20-1 and J is TRBJ2-1; possibly TRBD1 for D (6 bases). This clonotype originated in a human donor with low-grade glioma or glioblastoma, undergoing nonglioma brain surgery, or in good health (not recorded which). The DNA of the CDR3 is TGCAGTGCTAAACAGGGAAGGAATGAGCAGTTCTTC. It specifies CSAKQGRNEQFF.